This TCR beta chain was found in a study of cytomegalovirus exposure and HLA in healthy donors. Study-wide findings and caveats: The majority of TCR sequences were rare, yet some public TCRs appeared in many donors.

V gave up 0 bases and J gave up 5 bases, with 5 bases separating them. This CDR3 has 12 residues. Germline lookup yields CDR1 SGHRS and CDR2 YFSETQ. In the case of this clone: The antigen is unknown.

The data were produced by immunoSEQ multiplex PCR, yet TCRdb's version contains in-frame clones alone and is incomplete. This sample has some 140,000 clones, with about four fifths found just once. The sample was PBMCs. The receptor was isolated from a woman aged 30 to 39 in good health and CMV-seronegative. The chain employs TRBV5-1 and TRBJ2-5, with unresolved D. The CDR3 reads CASSLARETQYF. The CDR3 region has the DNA TGCGCCAGCAGCTTGGCCAGGGAGACCCAGTACTTC.